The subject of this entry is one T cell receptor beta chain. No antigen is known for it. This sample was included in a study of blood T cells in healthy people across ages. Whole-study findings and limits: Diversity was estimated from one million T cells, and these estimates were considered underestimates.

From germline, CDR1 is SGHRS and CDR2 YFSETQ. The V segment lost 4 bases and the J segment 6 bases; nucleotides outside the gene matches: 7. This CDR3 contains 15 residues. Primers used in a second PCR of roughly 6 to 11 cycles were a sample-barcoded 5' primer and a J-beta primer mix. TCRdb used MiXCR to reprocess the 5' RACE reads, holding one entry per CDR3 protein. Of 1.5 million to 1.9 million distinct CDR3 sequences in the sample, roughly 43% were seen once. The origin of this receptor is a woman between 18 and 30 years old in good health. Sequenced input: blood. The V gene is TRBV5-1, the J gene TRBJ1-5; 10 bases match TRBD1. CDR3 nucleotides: TGCGCCAGCAGCCAGACAGGGGGCGTGGGTCAGCCCCAGCATTTT. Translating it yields CASSQTGGVGQPQHF.